This TCR beta chain is from a study of shared clonotypes between healthy human individuals. Genomic DNA per cell subset filled all wells of several immunoSEQ plates. Measured with immunoSEQ multiplex PCR; TCRdb has only the in-frame clones, and not every one. The repertoire includes about 490,000 clones, roughly 85% of them detected once, and about 12% sits in the top ten. The CDR3 covers 14 residues. Germline V gene sequence: CDR1 ENHRY, CDR2 SYGVKD. V was clipped by 2 bases and J by 1 base, with 6 bases between them. This clone appeared many times. The same CDR3 is also encoded by other DNA sequences in this sample.

Sequencing used PBMCs. The origin of this receptor is a woman between 40 and 55 years old in good health. Some clones in this sample may be carry-over from other donors' samples. This chain joins TRBV10-3 and TRBJ1-3; TRBD1 might be the D (5 bases). The DNA for the CDR3 is TGTGCCATCAGTGAGGCAGGGTCTGGAAACACCATATATTTT. It codes for CAISEAGSGNTIYF.